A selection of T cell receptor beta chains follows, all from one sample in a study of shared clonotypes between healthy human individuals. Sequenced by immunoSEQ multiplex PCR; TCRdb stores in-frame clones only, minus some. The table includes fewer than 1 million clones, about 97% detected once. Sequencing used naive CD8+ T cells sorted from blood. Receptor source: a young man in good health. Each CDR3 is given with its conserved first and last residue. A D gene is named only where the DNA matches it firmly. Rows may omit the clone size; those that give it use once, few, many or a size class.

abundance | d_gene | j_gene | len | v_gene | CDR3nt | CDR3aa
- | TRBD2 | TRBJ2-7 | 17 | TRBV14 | TGTGCCAGCAGCCAAGTTCCCGGACTAGCGGGCTTCTACGAGCAGTACTTC | CASSQVPGLAGFYEQYF
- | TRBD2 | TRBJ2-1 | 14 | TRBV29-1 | TGCAGCGCTCCGACTAGCGGGAGGGCCAATGAGCAGTTCTTC | CSAPTSGRANEQFF
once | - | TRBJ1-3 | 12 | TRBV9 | TGTGCCAGCAGCCCCGGAGGAAACACCATATATTTT | CASSPGGNTIYF
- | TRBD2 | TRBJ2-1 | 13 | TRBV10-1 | TGCGCCACATCGCGGGAGAAAGGGGATGAGCAGTTCTTC | CATSREKGDEQFF
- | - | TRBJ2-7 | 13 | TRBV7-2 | TGTGCCAGCAGCTTTACCTTGGGCTACGAGCAGTACTTC | CASSFTLGYEQYF
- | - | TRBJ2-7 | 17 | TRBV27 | TGTGCCAGCAGTCATAGGTTTCCTAGCGCCAACTCCTACGAGCAGTACTTC | CASSHRFPSANSYEQYF
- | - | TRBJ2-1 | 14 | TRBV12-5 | TGTGCTAGTGCCTCCGCAGGGTTCGGCAATGAGCAGTTCTTC | CASASAGFGNEQFF
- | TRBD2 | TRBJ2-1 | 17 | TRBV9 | TGTGCCAGCAGCCAAAGGTCGGGAGGGCCCTCCTACAATGAGCAGTTCTTC | CASSQRSGGPSYNEQFF
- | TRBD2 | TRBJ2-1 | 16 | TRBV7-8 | TGTGCCAGCAGCTTATGGACTAGCGGGAGCGATAATGAGCAGTTCTTC | CASSLWTSGSDNEQFF
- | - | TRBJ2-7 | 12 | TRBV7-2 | TGTGCCAGCAGCTTAGACACCTACGAGCAGTACTTC | CASSLDTYEQYF
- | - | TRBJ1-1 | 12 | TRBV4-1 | TGCGCCAGCAGCCAAGGTACCCGGCCGGCTTTCTTT | CASSQGTRPAFF
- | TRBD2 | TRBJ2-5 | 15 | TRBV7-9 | TGTGCCAGCAGCTCGTCCCAGCGGGAGGCAGAGACCCAGTACTTC | CASSSSQREAETQYF
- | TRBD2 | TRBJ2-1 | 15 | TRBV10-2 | TGCGCCAGCAGTGGAACTAGCGGGAGATGGGATGAGCAGTTCTTC | CASSGTSGRWDEQFF
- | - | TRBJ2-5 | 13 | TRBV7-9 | TGTGCCAGCAGCTTGAATCGGGAAGAGACCCAGTACTTC | CASSLNREETQYF
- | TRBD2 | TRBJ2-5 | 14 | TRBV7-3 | TGTGCCAGCAGCCTCACTAGCGGTGCAGGGACCCAGTACTTC | CASSLTSGAGTQYF
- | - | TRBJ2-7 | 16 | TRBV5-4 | TGTGCCAGCAGCCCACAAAATCGGGACAACTCCTACGAGCAGTACTTC | CASSPQNRDNSYEQYF
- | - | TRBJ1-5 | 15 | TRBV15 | TGTGCCACCAGCAGAGACAGGGTATTCAATCAGCCCCAGCATTTT | CATSRDRVFNQPQHF
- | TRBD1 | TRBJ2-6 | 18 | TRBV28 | TGTGCCAGCAGTCGCCGGGACAGGGGGCGCGGTGGGGCCAACGTCCTGACTTTC | CASSRRDRGRGGANVLTF
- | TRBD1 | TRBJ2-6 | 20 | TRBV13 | TGTGCCAGCAGCCCACCGACAGGGCTTATTTTGAGCTCTGGGGCCAACGTCCTGACTTTC | CASSPPTGLILSSGANVLTF
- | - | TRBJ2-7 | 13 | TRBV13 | TGTGCCAGCAGACCGACAGGCTCCTACGAGCAGTACTTC | CASRPTGSYEQYF
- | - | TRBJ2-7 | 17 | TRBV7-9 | TGTGCCAGCAGCTCCCCCCGGTTTAAGGCCGATTCCTACGAGCAGTACTTC | CASSSPRFKADSYEQYF
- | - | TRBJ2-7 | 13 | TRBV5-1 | TGCGCCAGCAGCTCAACAAGTACCTACGAGCAGTACTTC | CASSSTSTYEQYF
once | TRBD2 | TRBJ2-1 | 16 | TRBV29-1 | TGCAGCGTTGAAGCGGACTTTGGGGCGGGAGGCTATGAGCAGTTCTTC | CSVEADFGAGGYEQFF
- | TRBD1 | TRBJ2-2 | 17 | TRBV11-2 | TGTGCCAGCAGCCCCGGACAGGCCTCGCATACTATAGGGGAGCTGTTTTTT | CASSPGQASHTIGELFF
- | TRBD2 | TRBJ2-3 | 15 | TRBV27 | TGTGCCAGCAGACTACTAGCGGGAGGAGGGGATACGCAGTATTTT | CASRLLAGGGDTQYF
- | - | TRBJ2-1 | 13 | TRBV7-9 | TGTGCCAGCAGAAACTCCCAGACAAGAGAGCAGTTCTTC | CASRNSQTREQFF
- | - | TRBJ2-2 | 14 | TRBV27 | TGTGCCAGCAGTAGGGATGGCATAGTCGGGGAGCTGTTTTTT | CASSRDGIVGELFF
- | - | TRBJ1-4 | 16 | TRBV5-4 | TGTGCCAGCAGCCAAGGAGGTAGAAGGGATAATGAAAAACTGTTTTTT | CASSQGGRRDNEKLFF
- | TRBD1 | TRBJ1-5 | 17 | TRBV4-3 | TGCGCCAGCAGCCAAGGTGAAGGGGGCGCAGGGTCTCAGCCCCAGCATTTT | CASSQGEGGAGSQPQHF